The 30 T cell receptor beta chains in this list originate from one sample, sequenced in a study of T-cell memory formation after mild COVID-19. Each CDR3 protein is one row after TCRdb ran MiXCR on the 5' RACE reads. The table records about 450,000 distinct CDR3 sequences, 23% of them present only once. The sequenced material came from PBMCs or a T cell subset sorted from them (not recorded which). These receptors originate from an adult woman who had mild COVID-19 (a few samples of this study predate the infection). Cell type and time point are not known.

The V gene is TRBV4-1, the J gene TRBJ2-3, with D uncertain. The V gene lost 2 bases and the J gene lost 2 bases, with 14 bases spanning the gap. CDR1 and CDR2 (germline): MGHRA, YSYEKL. This CDR3 is 16 amino acids long. This chain's CDR3 is CASSQPTGRFTDTQYF. The CDR3 DNA sequence: TGCGCCAGCAGCCAACCAACCGGAAGGTTCACAGATACGCAGTATTTT.

V usage is TRBV5-1 and J usage is TRBJ1-1; D perhaps matches TRBD1 (6 bases). V dropped 4 bases and J dropped 1 base, with 11 bases sitting between them. The CDR3 runs to 14 residues. The germline V gene has CDR1 SGHRS and CDR2 YFSETQ. The CDR3 is CASSRTVPNTEAFF. CDR3 bases: TGCGCCAGCAGCCGGACAGTCCCGAACACTGAAGCTTTCTTT.

This clonotype was detected ten times or more. The gene calls are TRBV6-1 and TRBJ2-5; TRBD1 is a possible D gene (5 bases). The CDR3 length is 16 residues. Trimming cost V 5 bases and J 4 bases, with 20 bases left between them. Germline V CDR1 and CDR2: MNHNS, SASEGT. CDR3 DNA sequence: TGTGCCAGCAGTTCAAGACAGACGCGGAATCGAGAGACCCAGTACTTC. It translates to CASSSRQTRNRETQYF.

This rearrangement joins TRBV7-9 to TRBJ2-2; 11 bases agree with TRBD2. In germline, CDR1 is SEHNR, CDR2 FQNEAQ (reference sequence). The CDR3 loop spans 17 amino acids. V shed 3 bases and J 4 bases; nucleotides not matched to a gene: 7. The chain's CDR3 is CASSLSGTSGSTGELFF. CDR3 bases: TGTGCCAGCAGCTTGTCCGGGACTAGCGGATCCACCGGGGAGCTGTTTTTT.

The V gene is TRBV12-3 or TRBV12-4, the J gene TRBJ2-1; 12 bases agree with TRBD2. J lost 5 bases, V lost 5 bases, and 7 bases had no gene match. The CDR3 is 16 residues long. As DNA, the CDR3 is TGTGCCAGCAGTCAAGATCGGACTAGCGGGGACAATGAGCAGTTCTTC. Protein product: CASSQDRTSGDNEQFF.

The genes are TRBV20-1 and TRBJ2-3; unclear D gene. CDR3 length equals 13 residues. From germline, CDR1 is DFQATT and CDR2 SNEGSKA (reference sequence). The germline V and J ends were trimmed by 2 bases and 9 bases, with 15 bases remaining between them. The CDR3 protein is CSARTPGPLTQYF. CDR3 DNA: TGCAGTGCTAGAACCCCCGGTCCTCTGACGCAGTATTTT.

The sample holds a few counts of this clonotype. This chain links TRBV5-1 with TRBJ2-1, with 11 bases matching TRBD2. Germline V gene sequence: CDR1 SGHRS, CDR2 YFSETQ. Germline trimming cut 4 bases from V and 6 bases from J; bases unmatched to any gene: 6. There are 15 residues in the CDR3. This CDR3 reads CASSRVAGGINEQFF. CDR3 DNA: TGCGCCAGCAGCCGAGTAGCGGGAGGGATCAATGAGCAGTTCTTC. Full variable domain (remainder filled in from reference TRBV5-1 and TRBJ2-1): KAGVTQTPRYLIKTRGQQVTLSCSPISGHRSVSWYQQTPGQGLQFLFEYFSETQRNKGNFPGRFSGRQFSNSRSEMNVSTLELGDSALYLCASSRVAGGINEQFFGPGTRLTVL.

This clonotype was observed a few times. This chain uses TRBV7-8 with TRBJ2-7, with TRBD2 identical over 12 bases. Trimming cost V 0 bases and J 4 bases; bases outside gene matches: 7. CDR1 and CDR2 from the germline V gene are SGHVS and FQNEAQ. The CDR3 length is 17 residues. The CDR3 spells CASSLAGWTSGKYEQYF. In nucleotides, the CDR3 is TGTGCCAGCAGCTTAGCCGGCTGGACTAGCGGGAAGTACGAGCAGTACTTC.

This clonotype was detected a few times. This chain joins TRBV6-6 and TRBJ2-1; 14 bases line up with TRBD2. J lost 3 bases, V lost 6 bases, and 7 bases had no gene match. This CDR3 contains 17 residues. Germline V gene data show CDR1 as MNHNY and CDR2 as SVGAGI (reference sequence). This CDR3 is CASRTGTSGSHYNEQFF. The CDR3 nucleotides read TGTGCCAGCAGGACCGGGACTAGCGGGAGTCACTACAATGAGCAGTTCTTC.

The CDR3, as DNA: TGTGCCAGCAGTGAAGGGCATAGCAATCAGCCCCAGCATTTT. Encoded protein: CASSEGHSNQPQHF. The chain joins TRBV2 to TRBJ1-5, with D unresolved. The V end lost 1 base, the J end lost 0 bases, and 4 bases lay between the germline ends. The germline gives CDR1 SNHLY, CDR2 FYNNEI. The CDR3 length is 14 residues.

The rearrangement joins TRBV5-1 to TRBJ2-7; TRBD1 aligns across 9 bases. V lost 3 bases to trimming and J lost 4 bases; unmatched junction nucleotides: 8. Per the germline V gene, CDR1 is SGHRS and CDR2 is YFSETQ. CDR3 length equals 15 residues. This chain's CDR3 is CASSSSGTGQYEQYF. The CDR3 DNA is TGCGCCAGCAGCTCCTCCGGGACAGGGCAGTACGAGCAGTACTTC.

This clonotype was detected ten times or more. The chain carries TRBV12-3 or TRBV12-4 and TRBJ2-1; D ambiguous. V shed 6 bases and J shed 9 bases, with 9 bases lying between them. CDR3 length: 11 amino acids. The CDR3 reads CASRKIGEQFF. The CDR3 coding sequence is TGTGCCAGCAGGAAGATAGGTGAGCAGTTCTTC.

This clonotype has just one count. This chain links TRBV9 with TRBJ1-1; maybe TRBD1 (5 bases). Trimming removed 0 bases from V and 1 base from J, with 10 bases in between. The germline CDR1 and CDR2 sequences are SGDLS and YYNGEE. This CDR3 has 15 amino acids. In DNA, the CDR3 is TGTGCCAGCAGCGTAGTTGGGGGTTGGAACACTGAAGCTTTCTTT. It encodes CASSVVGGWNTEAFF.

The CDR3 here is CASSELGVPYEQYF. CDR3 nucleotide sequence: TGTGCCAGCAGTGAATTGGGGGTCCCCTACGAGCAGTACTTC. V gene TRBV6-1 combines with J gene TRBJ2-7; D may be TRBD1 or TRBD2 (5 bases each). Trimming cost V 2 bases and J 2 bases, with 10 bases left between them. CDR1 is MNHNS, CDR2 SASEGT, per germline. CDR3 size: 14 residues.

This chain connects TRBV20-1 to TRBJ1-1; unclear D gene. CDR3 length equals 12 residues. Between the trimmed V and J ends, which lost 3 bases and 6 bases, there was a span of 11 bases. The germline V gene has CDR1 DFQATT and CDR2 SNEGSKA (reference sequence). The CDR3 reads CSASSGQSEAFF. CDR3 nucleotide sequence: TGCAGTGCTAGTAGTGGGCAGTCTGAAGCTTTCTTT.

This clonotype was observed a few times. The chain links TRBV5-1 to TRBJ2-7; TRBD2 matches 9 bases. V lost 3 bases to trimming and J lost 4 bases; unmatched junction nucleotides: 5. This CDR3 has 14 residues. Germline V gene sequence: CDR1 SGHRS, CDR2 YFSETQ. Written as DNA, the CDR3 is TGCGCCAGCAGCTCCGGACTAGCGAGGTACGAGCAGTACTTC. It codes for CASSSGLARYEQYF.

J is TRBJ2-7 and V is TRBV7-8; D might be TRBD2 (7 bases). The germline V gene encodes CDR1 SGHVS and CDR2 FQNEAQ. The germline V and J ends were trimmed by 1 base and 5 bases, with 12 bases remaining between them. There are 14 residues in the CDR3. Written as DNA, the CDR3 is TGTGCCAGCAGCTTAGTCACGGGGGGCAACGAGCAGTACTTC. This sequence encodes CASSLVTGGNEQYF.

The rearrangement joins TRBV29-1 to TRBJ1-2; the D gene is possibly TRBD1 (5 bases). The germline gives CDR1 SQVTM, CDR2 ANQGSEA. The V end was cut by 6 bases, the J end by 4 bases, with 12 bases between. The CDR3 has 12 residues. The CDR3 protein is CSVIQAGYGYTF. DNA of the CDR3: TGCAGCGTGATACAGGCGGGCTATGGCTACACCTTC.

The V call is TRBV10-3, the J call TRBJ1-3, with a weak D call TRBD1 (5 bases). V gave up 4 bases and J gave up 0 bases, with 7 bases separating them. The CDR3 has 14 amino acids. The germline V gene has CDR1 ENHRY and CDR2 SYGVKD. The CDR3 coding sequence is TGTGCCATCAGTGGGGGCGCCTCTGGAAACACCATATATTTT. Its protein product is CAISGGASGNTIYF.

This clonotype has only a few counts. The chain carries TRBV7-3 and TRBJ1-6, with D hard to call. Germline V CDR1 and CDR2: SGHTA, FQGTGA. The CDR3 covers 15 residues. V lost 4 bases to trimming and J lost 14 bases, with 21 bases between them. CDR3 bases: TGTGCCAGCAGCTCGAAGGCTCGTGTTGTTGGATCCCTCCACTTT. This sequence encodes CASSSKARVVGSLHF.

This clonotype came up a few times. This chain joins TRBV7-9 and TRBJ2-1; no definite D call. Trimming took 0 bases from V and 10 from J, leaving 13 bases between them. CDR1 and CDR2 (germline): SEHNR, FQNEAQ (reference sequence). The CDR3 has 14 amino acids. The CDR3 nucleotides are TGTGCCAGCAGCTTAGCGCACACCCTAGGGGAGCAGTTCTTC. Translation: CASSLAHTLGEQFF.

This clonotype was detected ten times or more. The rearrangement joins TRBV7-6 to TRBJ2-5; D remains unclear. Germline-derived CDR1 and CDR2 are SGHVS and FNYEAQ. The V gene lost 4 bases and the J gene lost 2 bases, with 5 bases spanning the gap. The CDR3 extends over 12 amino acids. The chain's CDR3 is CASSSRQETQYF. The CDR3 DNA follows: TGTGCCAGCAGCTCCCGGCAAGAGACCCAGTACTTC.

The V call is TRBV27, the J call TRBJ2-1, with 9 positions matching TRBD1. Unmatched junction bases numbered 11, after V lost 7 bases and J lost 7 bases. This CDR3 spans 15 amino acids. Germline V CDR1 and CDR2: MNHEY, SMNVEV (reference sequence). The CDR3 reads CASKYWDREANEQFF. CDR3 DNA sequence: TGTGCCAGCAAGTATTGGGACAGGGAAGCAAATGAGCAGTTCTTC.

This clonotype was detected only a few times. The V and J genes are TRBV5-1 and TRBJ1-2; D is undetermined. Germline V gene sequence: CDR1 SGHRS, CDR2 YFSETQ. The V and J ends lost 3 bases and 4 bases respectively, with 10 bases between them. This CDR3 is built from 13 residues. The DNA for the CDR3 is TGCGCCAGCAGCTCTGGGGTGGTCTATGGCTACACCTTC. It codes for CASSSGVVYGYTF.

This clonotype has only a few counts. The chain links TRBV3-1 to TRBJ2-1; 8 bases are shared with TRBD2. The CDR3 length is 16 residues. Germline-derived CDR1 and CDR2 are LGHDT and YNNKEL (reference sequence). V lost 8 bases and J lost 0; bases outside the gene matches: 9. CDR3 nucleotides: TGTGCCAGCGCCGGGGGGGAGTCCTTCTCCTACAATGAGCAGTTCTTC. Translating gives CASAGGESFSYNEQFF.

This clonotype has only a few counts. The chain recombines TRBV3-1 with TRBJ2-1; possible D gene TRBD2, 5 bases. The CDR3 is made up of 15 amino acids. Germline V gene data show CDR1 as LGHDT and CDR2 as YNNKEL (reference sequence). Trimming stripped 0 bases from V and 6 bases from J, with 12 bases between. CDR3 loop: CASSQDLVRANEQFF. The CDR3 nucleotides are TGTGCCAGCAGCCAAGATCTGGTGCGGGCCAATGAGCAGTTCTTC.

CDR3 nucleotide sequence: TGTGCCAGTAGTATTGACAGGGGCTATGGCTACACCTTC. Amino acid sequence: CASSIDRGYGYTF. The rearrangement joins TRBV19 to TRBJ1-2; 8 bases line up with TRBD1. The CDR3 extends over 13 amino acids. Trimming removed 3 bases from V and 4 bases from J; junction bases left unmatched: 1. CDR1 and CDR2 (germline): LNHDA, SQIVND (reference sequence).

This chain joins TRBV12-3 or TRBV12-4 and TRBJ2-3; maybe TRBD2 (5 bases). V lost 6 bases to trimming and J lost 2 bases, with 12 bases between them. The CDR3 totals 14 residues. The CDR3 is CASSQLGFTDTQYF. The CDR3 DNA reads TGTGCCAGCAGCCAACTAGGGTTCACAGATACGCAGTATTTT.

V gene TRBV11-3 combines with J gene TRBJ1-1; D uncertain. CDR3 length: 14 residues. CDR1 is SGHNT and CDR2 is YENEEA in the germline V gene. Trimming took off 4 bases at V and 5 bases at J, with 14 bases between the two ends. The CDR3, as DNA: TGTGCCAGCAGCTCGTACAGCGCGGGGACTGAAGCTTTCTTT. It codes for CASSSYSAGTEAFF.

The chain combines TRBV2 with TRBJ1-4; 10 bases are shared with TRBD1. Trimming cost V 6 bases and J 8 bases; bases outside gene matches: 6. The germline V gene has CDR1 SNHLY and CDR2 FYNNEI. This CDR3 comprises 14 residues. CDR3 nucleotides: TGTGCCAGCAGGGTCGACAGGGGGCCCGAAAAACTGTTTTTT. Its translation: CASRVDRGPEKLFF.